Sequencing of this TCR beta chain was carried out in a study of cytomegalovirus exposure and HLA in healthy donors. Notes on the study in general: TCR beta chains numbering 164 were designated cytomegalovirus-associated. TCR beta V segments were, for the most part, productive about 87% or about 30% of the time in an earlier analysis. Presence/absence analyses took donor sequencing depth as roughly uniform.

Researchers ran the PCR with 60 Vbeta and 13 Jbeta primers. Generated by immunoSEQ multiplex PCR, the TCRdb table keeps only in-frame clones and is missing some. The data show approximately 74,000 clones, over 70% seen once. This CDR3 comprises 14 residues. Germline CDR1 MNHNS, CDR2 SASEGT. The V and J ends lost 5 bases and 6 bases, in that order; junction bases with no gene match: 8. Comment on this clone: Its antigen is currently unknown.

The sequencing sample was made of PBMCs. The genes are TRBV6-1 and TRBJ2-7, with 9 nucleotides matching TRBD1. The sequence was obtained from a man aged 60-69 years in good health and CMV-seropositive. CDR3 nucleotide sequence: TGTGCCAGCAGTCCCGGGACAGGGAATCCCGAGCAGTACTTC. Its protein product is CASSPGTGNPEQYF.